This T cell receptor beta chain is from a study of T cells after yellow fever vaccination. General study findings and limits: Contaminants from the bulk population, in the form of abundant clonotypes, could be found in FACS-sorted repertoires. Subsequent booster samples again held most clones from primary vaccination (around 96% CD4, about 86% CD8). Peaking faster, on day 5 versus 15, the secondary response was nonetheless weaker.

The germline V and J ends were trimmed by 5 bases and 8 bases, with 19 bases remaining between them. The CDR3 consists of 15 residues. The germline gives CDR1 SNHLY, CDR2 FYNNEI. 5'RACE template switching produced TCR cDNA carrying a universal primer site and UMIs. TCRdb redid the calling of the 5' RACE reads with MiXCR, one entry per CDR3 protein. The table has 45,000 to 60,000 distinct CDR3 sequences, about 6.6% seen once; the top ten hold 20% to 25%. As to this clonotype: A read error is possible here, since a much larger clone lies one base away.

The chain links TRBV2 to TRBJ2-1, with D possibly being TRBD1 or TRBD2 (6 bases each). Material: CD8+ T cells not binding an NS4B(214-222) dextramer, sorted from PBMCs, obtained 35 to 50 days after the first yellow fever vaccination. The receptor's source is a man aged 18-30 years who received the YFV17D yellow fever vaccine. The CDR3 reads CASSSGIGGFDEQFF. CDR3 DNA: TGTGCCAGCAGTTCCGGGATAGGGGGGTTCGATGAGCAGTTCTTC.